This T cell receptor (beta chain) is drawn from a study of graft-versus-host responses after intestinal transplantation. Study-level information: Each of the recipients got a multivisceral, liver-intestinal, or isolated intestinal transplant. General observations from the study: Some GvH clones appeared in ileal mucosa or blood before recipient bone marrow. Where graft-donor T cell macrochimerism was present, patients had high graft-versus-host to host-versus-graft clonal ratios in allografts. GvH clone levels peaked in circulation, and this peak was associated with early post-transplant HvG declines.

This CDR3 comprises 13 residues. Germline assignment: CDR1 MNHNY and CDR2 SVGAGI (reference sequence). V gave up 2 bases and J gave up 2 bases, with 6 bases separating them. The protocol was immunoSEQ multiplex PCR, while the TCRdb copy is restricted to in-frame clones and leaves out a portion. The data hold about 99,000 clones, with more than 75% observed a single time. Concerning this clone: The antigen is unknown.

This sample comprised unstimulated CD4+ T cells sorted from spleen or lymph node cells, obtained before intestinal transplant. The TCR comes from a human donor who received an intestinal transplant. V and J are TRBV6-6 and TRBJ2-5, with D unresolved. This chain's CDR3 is CASSYMGQETQYF. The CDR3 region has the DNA TGTGCCAGCAGTTACATGGGACAAGAGACCCAGTACTTC.